The 15 T cell receptor beta chains given below trace back to one sample, sequenced in a study of T cell repertoires in cytomegalovirus infection. Using its own MiXCR run on the reads, TCRdb lists one record per CDR3 protein. The sample carries roughly 46,000 distinct CDR3 sequences, approximately 20% recorded once. Antigen specificity for these receptors is unknown. Sequencing used PBMCs, sequenced either directly or after in vitro stimulation (not recorded which). These receptors were collected from a human donor in good health (CMV status not recorded). Some clones in this sample may be carry-over from other donors' samples.

This clonotype has just a few counts. The chain combines TRBV12-3 or TRBV12-4 with TRBJ1-1; D not resolved. The V gene lost 3 bases and the J gene lost 8 bases, with 13 bases spanning the gap. This CDR3 spans 13 amino acids. The CDR3 DNA is TGTGCCAGCAGTTTCGGAGGAGGCGCCGAAGCTTTCTTT. Translated, it gives CASSFGGGAEAFF.

This clonotype was seen at least ten times. V is TRBV12-3 or TRBV12-4 and J is TRBJ2-7; TRBD1 matches 7 bases. The CDR3 covers 14 residues. Germline trimming cut 6 bases from V and 3 bases from J; bases unmatched to any gene: 8. The CDR3 here is CASSKDRRFYEQYF. The CDR3 DNA sequence: TGTGCCAGCAGCAAGGACAGGCGCTTCTACGAGCAGTACTTC.

This clonotype was counted only a few times. The CDR3 DNA reads TGCGCCAGCAGCTTGGCCACTATTCAAGAGCAGTACTTC. Its protein is CASSLATIQEQYF. The gene calls are TRBV5-1 and TRBJ2-7, with D unresolved. The germline V gene has CDR1 SGHRS and CDR2 YFSETQ. Trimming stripped 0 bases from V and 7 bases from J, with 11 bases between. The CDR3 is 13 residues long. The whole variable domain, remainder taken from reference TRBV5-1 and TRBJ2-7, is KAGVTQTPRYLIKTRGQQVTLSCSPISGHRSVSWYQQTPGQGLQFLFEYFSETQRNKGNFPGRFSGRQFSNSRSEMNVSTLELGDSALYLCASSLATIQEQYFGPGTRLTVT.

This clonotype was seen at least ten times. The chain employs TRBV5-1 and TRBJ1-1; 8 bases align to TRBD1. V gave up 4 bases and J gave up 6 bases; unmatched junction bases: 11. This CDR3 comprises 15 residues. Germline V gene lookup returns CDR1 SGHRS and CDR2 YFSETQ. The CDR3 DNA reads TGCGCCAGCAGCCTTCGGACAGGGAAAGACGCTGAAGCTTTCTTT. This codes for CASSLRTGKDAEAFF. The whole variable domain, filled in from reference TRBV5-1 and TRBJ1-1, reads KAGVTQTPRYLIKTRGQQVTLSCSPISGHRSVSWYQQTPGQGLQFLFEYFSETQRNKGNFPGRFSGRQFSNSRSEMNVSTLELGDSALYLCASSLRTGKDAEAFFGQGTRLTVV.

This clonotype was observed a few times. J is TRBJ1-1 and V is TRBV4-1; D is possibly TRBD1 (5 bases). This CDR3 has 14 residues. Germline V gene sequence: CDR1 MGHRA, CDR2 YSYEKL. Trimming removed 1 base at V and 0 bases at J, with 6 bases between. The CDR3 DNA reads TGCGCCAGCAGCCAAGCAGGGTTGAACACTGAAGCTTTCTTT. It codes for CASSQAGLNTEAFF.

This clonotype was counted ten times or more. The V and J genes are TRBV28 and TRBJ2-7, with TRBD1 identical over 9 bases. The J segment lost 1 base and the V segment lost 5 bases, leaving 3 bases of the junction unmatched. CDR1 MDHEN and CDR2 SYDVKM come from the germline V gene. The CDR3 covers 14 residues. CDR3 sequence (DNA): TGTGCCAGCAGTCGCGGGACAGGGTCCTACGAGCAGTACTTC. Its protein product is CASSRGTGSYEQYF.

This clonotype was seen at least ten times. The genes are TRBV7-2 and TRBJ2-7; 7 bases agree with TRBD1. This CDR3 region has 15 residues. CDR1 SGHTA and CDR2 FQGNSA come from the germline V gene. V shed 5 bases and J 2 bases; nucleotides not matched to a gene: 9. The chain's CDR3 is CASSPGTAPTYEQYF. Here the CDR3 DNA reads TGTGCCAGCAGCCCCGGGACAGCCCCGACCTACGAGCAGTACTTC.

This clonotype came up many times. The chain couples TRBV7-2 to TRBJ2-7; D not certain. This CDR3 region has 13 residues. Germline lookup yields CDR1 SGHTA and CDR2 FQGNSA. With 1 base removed from V and 5 bases from J, the gap between germline ends came to 9 bases. In DNA form, the CDR3 reads TGTGCCAGCAGCTTAGTTTGGCGAGACGAGCAGTACTTC. The encoded protein is CASSLVWRDEQYF. Complete variable domain (other parts from reference TRBV7-2 and TRBJ2-7): GAGVSQSPSNKVTEKGKDVELRCDPISGHTALYWYRQSLGQGLEFLIYFQGNSAPDKSGLPSDRFSAERTGGSVSTLTIQRTQQEDSAVYLCASSLVWRDEQYFGPGTRLTVT.

In its sample, this clonotype was seen a few times. V gene TRBV6-2 or TRBV6-3 combines with J gene TRBJ1-2; no clear D. The CDR3 is made up of 12 amino acids. Germline-derived CDR1 and CDR2 are MNHEY and SVGEGT. The V and J ends lost 6 bases and 4 bases respectively, with 9 bases between them. The DNA of the CDR3 is TGTGCCAGCAGCCAACTCCTCTATGGCTACACCTTC. It encodes CASSQLLYGYTF.

V gene TRBV7-7 combines with J gene TRBJ1-6; the D is unclear. The V end lost 5 bases, the J end lost 8 bases, and 10 bases lay between the germline ends. This CDR3 is 13 amino acids long. CDR1 and CDR2 from the germline V gene are SSHAT and FNYEAQ (reference sequence). Here the CDR3 reads CASSASFDSPLHF. In nucleotides, the CDR3 is TGTGCCAGCAGCGCCAGTTTTGATTCACCCCTCCACTTT. Together with reference TRBV7-7 and TRBJ1-6, the CDR3 gives the full variable domain: GAGVSQSPRYKVTKRGQDVTLRCDPISSHATLYWYQQALGQGPEFLTYFNYEAQPDKSGLPSDRFSAERPEGSISTLTIQRTEQRDSAMYRCASSASFDSPLHFGNGTRLTVT.

The rearrangement links TRBV7-2 to TRBJ2-1; 8 positions match TRBD2. The CDR3 spans 15 residues. Losses at the gene ends were 2 bases for V and 3 bases for J; bases not matched to a gene: 3. Per the germline V gene, CDR1 is SGHTA and CDR2 is FQGNSA. CDR3 sequence reads: CASSLSGRDYNEQFF. As DNA, the CDR3 is TGTGCCAGCAGCTTATCCGGGAGGGACTACAATGAGCAGTTCTTC.

This clonotype was picked up many times. V and J are TRBV7-8 and TRBJ2-2, with D unresolved. Germline CDR1 and CDR2: SGHVS and FQNEAQ. Trimming stripped 7 bases from V and 0 bases from J, with 12 bases between. The CDR3 spans 15 residues. CDR3 nucleotides: TGTGCCAGCACCCTATGGTCTTCGAACACCGGGGAGCTGTTTTTT. Protein: CASTLWSSNTGELFF.

The chain couples TRBV20-1 to TRBJ1-5; 7 nucleotides match TRBD1. The length of the CDR3 is 14 residues. Trimming cost V 3 bases and J 2 bases; bases outside gene matches: 4. Germline V gives CDR1 DFQATT, CDR2 SNEGSKA (reference sequence). CDR3 coding DNA: TGCAGTGCTAGGGACAGGAAGGGCAATCAGCCCCAGCATTTT. Amino acid sequence: CSARDRKGNQPQHF.

The chain recombines TRBV7-9 with TRBJ2-3, with unresolved D. This CDR3 is 13 amino acids long. Germline V gives CDR1 SEHNR, CDR2 FQNEAQ (reference sequence). The V and J ends lost 4 bases and 4 bases respectively, with 9 bases between them. CDR3 sequence (DNA): TGTGCCAGCAGCTCCGCTCCCCCAGATACGCAGTATTTT. It codes for CASSSAPPDTQYF.

There are a few counts of this clonotype. The V call is TRBV10-3, the J call TRBJ2-3; D is perhaps TRBD1 or TRBD2 (5 bases each). Trimming removed 10 bases from V and 0 bases from J, with 14 bases in between. The germline gives CDR1 ENHRY, CDR2 SYGVKD. The CDR3 runs to 14 residues. Here the CDR3 DNA reads TGTGCCACCCTCCCCGGGGCCAGCACAGATACGCAGTATTTT. It translates to CATLPGASTDTQYF.